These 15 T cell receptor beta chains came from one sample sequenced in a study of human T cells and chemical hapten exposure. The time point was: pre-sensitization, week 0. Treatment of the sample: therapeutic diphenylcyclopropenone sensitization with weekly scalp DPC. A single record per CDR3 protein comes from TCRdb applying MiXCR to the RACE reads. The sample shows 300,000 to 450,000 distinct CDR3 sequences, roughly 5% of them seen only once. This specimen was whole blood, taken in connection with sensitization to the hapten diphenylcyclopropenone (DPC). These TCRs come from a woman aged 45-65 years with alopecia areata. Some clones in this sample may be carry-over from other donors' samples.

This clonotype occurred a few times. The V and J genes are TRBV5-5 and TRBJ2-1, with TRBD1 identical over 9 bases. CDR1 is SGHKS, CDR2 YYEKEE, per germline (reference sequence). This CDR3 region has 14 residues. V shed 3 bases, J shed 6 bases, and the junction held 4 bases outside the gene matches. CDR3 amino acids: CASSSGTGPNEQFF. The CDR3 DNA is TGTGCCAGCAGCTCAGGGACAGGGCCCAATGAGCAGTTCTTC.

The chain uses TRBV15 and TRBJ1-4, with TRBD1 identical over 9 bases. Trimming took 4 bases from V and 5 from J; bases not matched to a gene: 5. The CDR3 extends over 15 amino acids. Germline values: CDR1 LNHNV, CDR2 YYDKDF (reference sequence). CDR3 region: CATSNFGTGNEKLFF. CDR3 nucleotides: TGTGCCACCAGCAATTTCGGGACAGGGAATGAAAAACTGTTTTTT.

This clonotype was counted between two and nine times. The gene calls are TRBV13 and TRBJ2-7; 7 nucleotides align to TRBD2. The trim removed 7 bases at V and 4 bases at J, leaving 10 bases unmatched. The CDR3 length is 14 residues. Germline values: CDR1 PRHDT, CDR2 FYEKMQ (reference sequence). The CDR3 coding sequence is TGTGCCAGCACCGTAGAGGGAGGGCCTTACGAGCAGTACTTC. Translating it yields CASTVEGGPYEQYF. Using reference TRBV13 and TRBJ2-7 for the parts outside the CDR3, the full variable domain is AAGVIQSPRHLIKEKRETATLKCYPIPRHDTVYWYQQGPGQDPQFLISFYEKMQSDKGSIPDRFSAQQFSDYHSELNMSSLELGDSALYFCASTVEGGPYEQYFGPGTRLTVT.

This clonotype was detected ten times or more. This chain's CDR3 is CASSFFLPGARPDTQYF. CDR3 DNA sequence: TGTGCCAGCAGCTTCTTTCTTCCAGGGGCTAGGCCAGATACGCAGTATTTT. V gene TRBV7-9 combines with J gene TRBJ2-3, with D perhaps TRBD1 (6 bases). Per germline, CDR1 SEHNR and CDR2 FQNEAQ (reference sequence). Trimming removed 3 bases at V and 4 bases at J, with 20 bases between. CDR3 length equals 17 residues. The variable domain in full, completed from reference TRBV7-9 and TRBJ2-3, reads DTGVSQNPRHKITKRGQNVTFRCDPISEHNRLYWYRQTLGQGPEFLTYFQNEAQLEKSRLLSDRFSAERPKGSFSTLEIQRTEQGDSAMYLCASSFFLPGARPDTQYFGPGTRLTVL.

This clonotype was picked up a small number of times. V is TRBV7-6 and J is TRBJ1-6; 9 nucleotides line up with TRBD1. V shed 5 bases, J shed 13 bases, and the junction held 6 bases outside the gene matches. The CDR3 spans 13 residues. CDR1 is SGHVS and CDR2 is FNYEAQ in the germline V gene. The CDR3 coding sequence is TGTGCCAGCAGCGACTGGACAGGGGAGCCCCTCCACTTT. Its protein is CASSDWTGEPLHF.

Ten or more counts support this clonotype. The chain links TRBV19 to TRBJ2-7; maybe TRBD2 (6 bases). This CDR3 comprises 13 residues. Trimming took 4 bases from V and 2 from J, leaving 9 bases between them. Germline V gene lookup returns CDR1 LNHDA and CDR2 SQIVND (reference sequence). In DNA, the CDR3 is TGTGCCAGTAGTAAGGACTACCCCTACGAGCAGTACTTC. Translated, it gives CASSKDYPYEQYF. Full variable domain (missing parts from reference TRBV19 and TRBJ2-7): DGGITQSPKYLFRKEGQNVTLSCEQNLNHDAMYWYRQDPGQGLRLIYYSQIVNDFQKGDIAEGYSVSREKKESFPLTVTSAQKNPTAFYLCASSKDYPYEQYFGPGTRLTVT.

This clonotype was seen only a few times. CDR3: CASSFQGQGLQETQYF. For the CDR3, the DNA is TGTGCCAGCAGTTTTCAAGGACAGGGGCTCCAAGAGACCCAGTACTTC. V is TRBV28 and J is TRBJ2-5, with 9 bases identical to TRBD1. From germline, CDR1 is MDHEN and CDR2 SYDVKM. V lost 3 bases to trimming and J lost 1 base; unmatched junction nucleotides: 6. This CDR3 contains 16 residues.

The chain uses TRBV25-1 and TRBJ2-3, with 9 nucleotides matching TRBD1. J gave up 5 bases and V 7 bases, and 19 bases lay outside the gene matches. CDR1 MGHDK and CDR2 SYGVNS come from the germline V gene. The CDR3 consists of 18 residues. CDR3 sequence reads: CASTGRTGVFDIKDTQYF. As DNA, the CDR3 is TGTGCCAGCACCGGACGGACAGGGGTTTTCGATATTAAAGATACGCAGTATTTT.

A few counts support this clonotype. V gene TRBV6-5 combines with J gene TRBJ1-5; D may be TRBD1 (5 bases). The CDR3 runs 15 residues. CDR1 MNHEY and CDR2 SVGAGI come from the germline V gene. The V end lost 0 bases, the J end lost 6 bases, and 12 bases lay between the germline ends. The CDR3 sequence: CASSYSYRMGQPQHF. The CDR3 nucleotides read TGTGCCAGCAGTTACTCTTACAGGATGGGTCAGCCCCAGCATTTT.

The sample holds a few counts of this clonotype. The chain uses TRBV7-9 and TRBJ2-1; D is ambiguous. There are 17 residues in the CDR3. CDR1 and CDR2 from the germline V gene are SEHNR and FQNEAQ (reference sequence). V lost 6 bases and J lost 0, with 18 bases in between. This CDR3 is CASSLGAIARSYNEQFF. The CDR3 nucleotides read TGTGCCAGCAGTCTTGGAGCGATCGCACGCTCCTACAATGAGCAGTTCTTC.

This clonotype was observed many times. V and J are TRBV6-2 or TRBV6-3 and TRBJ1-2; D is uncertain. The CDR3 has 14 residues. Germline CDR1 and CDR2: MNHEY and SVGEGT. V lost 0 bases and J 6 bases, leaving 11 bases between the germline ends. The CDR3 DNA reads TGTGCCAGCAGTTACTCGAGGGTTGGTGATGGCTACACCTTC. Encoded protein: CASSYSRVGDGYTF.

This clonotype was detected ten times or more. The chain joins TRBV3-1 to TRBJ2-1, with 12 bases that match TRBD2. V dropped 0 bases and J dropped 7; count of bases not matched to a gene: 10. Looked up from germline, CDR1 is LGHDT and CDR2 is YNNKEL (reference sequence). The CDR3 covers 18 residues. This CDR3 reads CASSQDRASGGALNEQFF. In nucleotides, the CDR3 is TGTGCCAGCAGCCAAGACCGGGCTAGCGGGGGGGCACTGAATGAGCAGTTCTTC.

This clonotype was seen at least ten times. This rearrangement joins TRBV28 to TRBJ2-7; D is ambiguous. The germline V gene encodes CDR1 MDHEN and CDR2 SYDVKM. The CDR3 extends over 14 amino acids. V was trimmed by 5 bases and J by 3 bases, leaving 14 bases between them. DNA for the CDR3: TGTGCCAGCAGTCCAAGGATCGCGAGCTACGAGCAGTACTTC. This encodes CASSPRIASYEQYF.

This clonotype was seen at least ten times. The CDR3 coding sequence is TGTGCCAGCAGCCAACGGGACTCACAGAACACCGGGGAGCTGTTTTTT. It yields the protein CASSQRDSQNTGELFF. The chain links TRBV3-1 to TRBJ2-2, with D possibly TRBD2 on 6 matching bases. The length of the CDR3 is 16 residues. Germline loops: CDR1 LGHDT, CDR2 YNNKEL (reference sequence). Trimming shortened V by 2 bases and J by 1 base, and 11 bases separated the two germline ends.

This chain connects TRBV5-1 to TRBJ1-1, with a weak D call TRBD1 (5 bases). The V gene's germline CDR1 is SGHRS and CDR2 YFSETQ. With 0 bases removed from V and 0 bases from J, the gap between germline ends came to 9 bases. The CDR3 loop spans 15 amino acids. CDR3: CASSLAPTVNTEAFF. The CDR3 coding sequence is TGCGCCAGCAGCTTGGCCCCGACAGTGAACACTGAAGCTTTCTTT. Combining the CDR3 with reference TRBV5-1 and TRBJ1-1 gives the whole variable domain KAGVTQTPRYLIKTRGQQVTLSCSPISGHRSVSWYQQTPGQGLQFLFEYFSETQRNKGNFPGRFSGRQFSNSRSEMNVSTLELGDSALYLCASSLAPTVNTEAFFGQGTRLTVV.